A selection of T cell receptor beta chains follows, all from one sample in a study of blood T cell repertoires in COVID-19. Clones were sequenced by immunoSEQ multiplex PCR, and TCRdb holds only the in-frame ones, with some missing. The sample includes roughly 41,000 clones, approximately 82% of them seen just once. The sequenced material came from peripheral blood. Receptors were obtained from a woman aged 80 or over with acute or convalescent COVID-19. Each CDR3 is given with its conserved first and last residue. A D gene is named only where the DNA matches it firmly. The listing skips clone size in some rows; elsewhere it reads once, few, many or a size class.

D gene,clone size,V gene,CDR3 protein
TRBD1,-,TRBV11-3,CASSLSQGAINEQFF
-,once,TRBV5-1,CASSRGYSGANVLTF
-,-,TRBV6-6,CASTRASYGYTF
TRBD1,few,TRBV19,CASSNRDRGTYEQYF
-,-,TRBV19,CASSLDTSGNTIYF
-,-,TRBV7-6,CASSLRGASYNSPLHF
TRBD1,-,TRBV19,CASSMQGAMNTEAFF
TRBD2,-,TRBV5-4,CASSLGDSGGPETQYF
TRBD1,-,TRBV7-2,CASSLGTGGQETQYF
-,-,TRBV5-4,CASSSQGITGELFF
TRBD1,-,TRBV11-3,CASSTVTGEGVTGELFF
TRBD2,-,TRBV4-1,CASSQAGTSGGPGTQYF
-,-,TRBV20-1,CSARVSEQYF
TRBD1,once,TRBV18,CASSPAGTDAWTLHF
-,-,TRBV5-4,CASSFSTVGNYGYTF
TRBD1,-,TRBV6-2/TRBV6-3,CASSQEGAGSTEAFF
TRBD1,-,TRBV6-4,CASSRLGQGSPLHF
-,-,TRBV9,CASSVDRSTNTGELFF
TRBD1,-,TRBV4-2,CASSLDRGVADTQYF
-,-,TRBV6-1,CASSEAITPNSPLHF
TRBD1,-,TRBV19,CASRDREDTEAFF
TRBD1,-,TRBV5-5,CASSHATGTGGPGANVLTF
-,-,TRBV5-1,CASSSNLGENTEAFF
-,-,TRBV7-9,CASSLAVDNEQFF